This TCR beta chain was recorded in a study of shared clonotypes between healthy human individuals. General study results and limits: Memory subsets generally showed smaller estimated richness than naive subsets did. The generation probabilities recorded for non-shared clonotypes fell below those of clonotypes shared by all four donors.

Germline lookup yields CDR1 MGHRA and CDR2 YSYEKL. The V gene lost 1 base and the J gene lost 1 base, with 14 bases spanning the gap. CDR3 length: 16 amino acids. Naive CD8 cells lacked CD45RO and underwent positive selection for CCR7, leaving out terminally differentiated effector memory CD45RA+ cells. The sample holds one count of this clone. Its antigen is currently unknown. TCRdb's table, derived via immunoSEQ multiplex PCR, lists solely in-frame clones and lacks some. The sample includes about 2.1 million clones, roughly 95% of them seen just once. The gene calls are TRBV4-1 and TRBJ2-7; D gene ambiguous. The source material was naive CD8+ T cells from PBMCs. This TCR derives from a man between 18 and 35 years old in good health. Some clones in this sample may be carry-over from other donors' samples. The CDR3 DNA sequence: TGCGCCAGCAGCCAAGTCTCGACCGCCTTTTCCTACGAGCAGTACTTC. Translating it yields CASSQVSTAFSYEQYF.